A single sample gave rise to the 29 T cell receptor beta chains below, sequenced in a study of blood T cell repertoires in COVID-19. Using immunoSEQ multiplex PCR, the repertoire was profiled, and TCRdb retains in-frame clones only, with some absent. The repertoire consists of 200,000 or so clones, with approximately 84% occurring once and the leading ten covering more than 4.5%. Sequencing used peripheral blood. The receptors come from a woman in her 70s with active or convalescent COVID-19.

This clone came up once. This rearrangement joins TRBV12-3 or TRBV12-4 to TRBJ2-7; TRBD2 matches at 7 bases. V trimming: 3 bases; J trimming: 2 bases; junction bases outside the gene matches: 1. The CDR3 loop spans 13 amino acids. The DNA of the CDR3 is TGTGCCAGCAGTTTGGCGGGGGCCTACGAGCAGTACTTC. Protein product: CASSLAGAYEQYF.

This clone came up once. This rearrangement joins TRBV5-1 to TRBJ1-2; TRBD1 agrees at 8 bases. Germline CDR1 SGHRS, CDR2 YFSETQ. This CDR3 has 14 residues. The trim removed 4 bases at V and 5 bases at J, leaving 7 bases unmatched. The CDR3 DNA sequence: TGCGCCAGCAGCACGGACAGGGTGGATTATGGCTACACCTTC. Protein: CASSTDRVDYGYTF.

The chain employs TRBV6-5 and TRBJ2-4, with D maybe TRBD1 (5 bases). The CDR3 covers 14 residues. Germline assignment: CDR1 MNHEY and CDR2 SVGAGI. V was trimmed by 7 bases and J by 3 bases, leaving 13 bases between them. Here the CDR3 reads CASTLQGSKNIQYF. DNA for the CDR3: TGTGCCAGCACCTTGCAGGGAAGCAAAAACATTCAGTACTTC.

The V and J genes are TRBV2 and TRBJ2-3, with 8 bases identical to TRBD2. Germline CDR1 and CDR2: SNHLY and FYNNEI. The ends lost 6 bases at V and 0 bases at J; junction bases unmatched: 11. This CDR3 contains 17 residues. Here the CDR3 DNA reads TGTGCCAGCAGCAATAATCGACTAGCGCAAAGCACAGATACGCAGTATTTT. Residues: CASSNNRLAQSTDTQYF.

This clone has only one observation. The V and J genes are TRBV5-1 and TRBJ2-3; 7 nucleotides line up with TRBD1. CDR3 length: 15 amino acids. CDR1 SGHRS and CDR2 YFSETQ come from the germline V gene. The V and J ends lost 4 bases and 3 bases, in that order; junction bases with no gene match: 8. The CDR3 DNA follows: TGCGCCAGCAGCCCAGGGGACAGAATAACAGATACGCAGTATTTT. It encodes CASSPGDRITDTQYF.

The gene calls are TRBV9 and TRBJ2-2; 8 nucleotides match TRBD1. This CDR3 is 15 amino acids long. V was pared by 7 bases and J by 6 bases, with 11 bases of the junction left unmatched. Germline CDR1 SGDLS, CDR2 YYNGEE. The CDR3 nucleotides read TGTGCCAGCTCGATAGGACAGGGACGTCCCGGGGAGCTGTTTTTT. Protein: CASSIGQGRPGELFF.

This rearrangement joins TRBV5-1 to TRBJ1-4; 8 positions match TRBD1. V shed 5 bases and J 7 bases; nucleotides not matched to a gene: 10. The CDR3 spans 15 residues. Germline values: CDR1 SGHRS, CDR2 YFSETQ. The chain's CDR3 is CASSGQGSSREKLFF. The CDR3 DNA reads TGCGCCAGCAGTGGACAGGGTTCATCACGTGAAAAACTGTTTTTT.

The chain combines TRBV4-2 with TRBJ2-5; 7 bases match TRBD2. This CDR3 contains 17 residues. Unmatched junction bases numbered 11, after V lost 0 bases and J lost 4 bases. CDR1 and CDR2 from the germline V gene are LGHNA and YNFKEQ. In nucleotides, the CDR3 is TGTGCCAGCAGCCAAGATATCCAGGGAGGGAGGGGAGAGACCCAGTACTTC. This codes for CASSQDIQGGRGETQYF.

This clone was detected only once. CDR3 sequence: CASSLGGQGNTIYF. For the CDR3, the DNA is TGCGCCAGCAGCTTGGGAGGACAGGGAAACACCATATATTTT. This chain uses TRBV5-1 with TRBJ1-3, with a possible D match to TRBD1 (6 bases). CDR1 is SGHRS, CDR2 YFSETQ, per germline. The ends were cut back, 0 bases at V and 4 bases at J, with 8 bases in the middle. This CDR3 contains 14 residues.

The V and J genes are TRBV29-1 and TRBJ1-4; 10 nucleotides align to TRBD1. The length of the CDR3 is 14 residues. After removal of 4 bases from V and 7 bases from J, the junction contained 6 bases not matched to a gene. Germline V gene lookup returns CDR1 SQVTM and CDR2 ANQGSEA. In nucleotides, the CDR3 is TGCAGCGTTGCATACGGGACAGGGGCTGAAAAACTGTTTTTT. Translating it yields CSVAYGTGAEKLFF.

The chain has TRBV4-1 and TRBJ1-1; tentative D call: TRBD1 (5 bases). The ends were cut back, 5 bases at V and 3 bases at J, with 22 bases in the middle. The CDR3 contains 17 residues. Germline CDR1 is MGHRA and CDR2 is YSYEKL. The CDR3 DNA reads as TGCGCCAGCAGCAGCCTAAGCGCCAGGGATAAAGACACTGAAGCTTTCTTT. Encoded protein: CASSSLSARDKDTEAFF.

The V call is TRBV19, the J call TRBJ1-2; 8 bases align to TRBD1. The CDR3 extends over 15 amino acids. Trimming took 3 bases from V and 3 from J; bases not matched to a gene: 6. Germline V gene lookup returns CDR1 LNHDA and CDR2 SQIVND (reference sequence). The CDR3 DNA reads TGTGCCAGTAGTATGACAGGACAGGGCCACTATGGCTACACCTTC. Its translation: CASSMTGQGHYGYTF.

CDR3 DNA sequence: TGTGCCAGCAGTCCCGCGACAGGTAGGAACACTGAAGCTTTCTTT. It is translated as CASSPATGRNTEAFF. The gene calls are TRBV28 and TRBJ1-1; D is possibly TRBD1 (6 bases). The CDR3 extends over 15 amino acids. Between the trimmed V and J ends, which lost 5 bases and 1 base, there was a span of 14 bases. CDR1 and CDR2 from the germline V gene are MDHEN and SYDVKM.

The genes are TRBV19 and TRBJ1-5, with a possible D match to TRBD1 (5 bases). Germline values: CDR1 LNHDA, CDR2 SQIVND (reference sequence). Trimming took off 4 bases at V and 2 bases at J, with 12 bases between the two ends. This CDR3 region has 15 residues. Here the CDR3 DNA reads TGTGCCAGTAGTAACCGGGACTCGCGCAATCAGCCCCAGCATTTT. Protein product: CASSNRDSRNQPQHF.

This clone showed up just a few times. The chain combines TRBV4-2 with TRBJ2-5; a weak D match, TRBD2 (5 bases). Looked up from germline, CDR1 is LGHNA and CDR2 is YNFKEQ. Between the trimmed V and J ends, which lost 2 bases and 4 bases, there was a span of 11 bases. This CDR3 has 14 amino acids. The CDR3, as DNA: TGTGCCAGCAGCCAATTTGAGGGCATAGAGACCCAGTACTTC. It specifies CASSQFEGIETQYF.

The chain has TRBV2 and TRBJ2-2; no clear D gene. The CDR3 extends over 10 amino acids. Trimming took 8 bases from V and 7 from J, leaving 5 bases between them. The germline V gene encodes CDR1 SNHLY and CDR2 FYNNEI. The CDR3 here is CASGRGELFF. For the CDR3, the DNA is TGTGCCAGCGGGCGCGGGGAGCTGTTTTTT.

The chain carries TRBV7-9 and TRBJ1-1; D possibly corresponds to TRBD1 (6 bases). CDR3 length: 14 amino acids. The germline V and J ends were trimmed by 3 bases and 11 bases, with 19 bases remaining between them. Germline values: CDR1 SEHNR, CDR2 FQNEAQ (reference sequence). CDR3 protein: CASSLNGGGLEAFF. Written as DNA, the CDR3 is TGTGCCAGCAGCTTGAATGGGGGCGGCTTAGAGGCTTTCTTT.

This clone was counted between two and nine times. The genes are TRBV7-9 and TRBJ2-3; TRBD2 is a possible D gene (6 bases). This CDR3 has 19 residues. The germline V and J ends were trimmed by 5 bases and 2 bases, with 26 bases remaining between them. CDR1 SEHNR and CDR2 FQNEAQ come from the germline V gene (reference sequence). CDR3 sequence reads: CASSHRSGVNSKPTDTQYF. CDR3 bases: TGTGCCAGCAGCCATAGGTCGGGGGTCAACTCGAAACCCACAGATACGCAGTATTTT.

V gene TRBV18 combines with J gene TRBJ2-1; 9 bases align to TRBD1. CDR1 KGHSH and CDR2 LQKENI come from the germline V gene. CDR3 size: 14 residues. The trim removed 1 base at V and 8 bases at J, leaving 3 bases unmatched. CDR3 sequence: CASSPRQGDDEQFF. CDR3 nucleotides: TGTGCCAGCTCACCACGACAGGGGGATGATGAGCAGTTCTTC.

This clone showed up just once. The V gene is TRBV3-1 (or the pseudogene TRBV3-2), the J gene TRBJ2-5; no definite D call. CDR3 length equals 14 residues. Germline values: CDR1 LGHDT, CDR2 YNNKEL (reference sequence). V was pared by 1 base and J by 4 bases, with 10 bases between. This chain's CDR3 is CASSQVLRGETQYF. Here the CDR3 DNA reads TGTGCCAGCAGCCAAGTCCTCAGAGGAGAGACCCAGTACTTC.

The genes are TRBV7-3 and TRBJ2-2; 10 bases agree with TRBD1. V trimming: 2 bases; J trimming: 5 bases; junction bases outside the gene matches: 8. This CDR3 spans 17 amino acids. CDR1 is SGHTA and CDR2 is FQGTGA in the germline V gene. CDR3 in DNA: TGTGCCAGCAGCTTAGGCCCGGGACAGGGGTTTACCGGGGAGCTGTTTTTT. Amino acid sequence: CASSLGPGQGFTGELFF.

V and J are TRBV9 and TRBJ2-3; weak D call: TRBD2 (6 bases). The CDR3 loop spans 14 amino acids. The V end lost 4 bases, the J end lost 4 bases, and 13 bases lay between the germline ends. The V gene's germline CDR1 is SGDLS and CDR2 YYNGEE. CDR3: CASSQEWGADTQYF. CDR3 DNA sequence: TGTGCCAGCAGCCAGGAGTGGGGGGCAGATACGCAGTATTTT.

The rearrangement uses TRBV21-1 and TRBJ1-4; the table names TRBD1, a call not compared with the DNA. TRBV21-1 is a documented pseudogene. The CDR3 runs 17 residues. CDR3 region: CASSKSDRHSTNEKLFF. CDR3 coding DNA: TGTGCCAGCAGCAAGTCGGACAGGCACTCAACTAATGAAAAACTGTTTTTT.

This clone appeared once. The rearrangement links TRBV10-2 to TRBJ2-1; TRBD2 aligns across 8 bases. The CDR3 extends over 15 amino acids. CDR1 and CDR2 (germline): WSHSY, SAAADI. Trimming took 2 bases from V and 7 from J; bases not matched to a gene: 7. Written as DNA, the CDR3 is TGCGCCAGCAGTGAGCGAGCGGGAGTGGGGAATGAGCAGTTCTTC. Protein: CASSERAGVGNEQFF.

The chain employs TRBV4-2 and TRBJ2-3; a weak D match, TRBD2 (6 bases). The CDR3 extends over 15 amino acids. V lost 0 bases and J 5 bases, leaving 12 bases between the germline ends. The germline V gene encodes CDR1 LGHNA and CDR2 YNFKEQ. CDR3: CASSQEDSGEDTQYF. The CDR3, as DNA: TGTGCCAGCAGCCAAGAAGACTCGGGGGAAGATACGCAGTATTTT.

The chain links TRBV5-1 to TRBJ2-1; D possibly corresponds to TRBD1 (5 bases). This CDR3 contains 14 residues. The germline CDR1 and CDR2 sequences are SGHRS and YFSETQ. V was cut by 5 bases and J by 2 bases, with 11 bases left in between. This CDR3 is CASSLGQTYNEQFF. The CDR3 nucleotides are TGCGCCAGCAGTCTGGGGCAGACCTACAATGAGCAGTTCTTC.

The chain carries TRBV5-1 and TRBJ2-2; 13 bases agree with TRBD2. Trimming cost V 5 bases and J 6 bases; bases outside gene matches: 10. The CDR3 extends over 17 amino acids. Germline values: CDR1 SGHRS, CDR2 YFSETQ. The CDR3 DNA reads as TGCGCCAGCAGGAACGGACTAGCGGGAGCTGGGGCCGGGGAGCTGTTTTTT. Translation gives CASRNGLAGAGAGELFF.

CDR3 protein: CASSLSFNTGELFF. The CDR3 coding sequence is TGTGCCAGCAGCTTGTCGTTCAACACCGGGGAGCTGTTTTTT. The rearrangement links TRBV5-5 to TRBJ2-2; D is ambiguous. Trimming took 1 base from V and 2 from J, leaving 6 bases between them. This CDR3 contains 14 residues. Germline CDR1 is SGHKS and CDR2 is YYEKEE (reference sequence).

This rearrangement joins TRBV5-1 to TRBJ1-4; possibly TRBD1 for D (6 bases). V lost 5 bases, J lost 8 bases, and 13 bases lay in between. CDR3 length: 13 residues. In germline, CDR1 is SGHRS, CDR2 YFSETQ. CDR3: CASSYRVEEKLFF. The DNA of the CDR3 is TGCGCCAGCAGTTACAGGGTGGAGGAAAAACTGTTTTTT.